The 5 T cell receptor beta chains below were found in one sample sequenced in a study of cytomegalovirus exposure and HLA in healthy donors. The repertoire was sequenced with immunoSEQ multiplex PCR; TCRdb's copy has only in-frame clones and lacks some. The table records roughly 80,000 clones, around 92% of them present only once. The sequenced sample was PBMCs. Receptors originate from a man aged 18 to 29 in good health and CMV-seronegative.

This chain joins TRBV15 and TRBJ2-5; D might be TRBD2 (5 bases). The CDR3 totals 14 residues. Germline V gene data show CDR1 as LNHNV and CDR2 as YYDKDF (reference sequence). Trimming took off 4 bases at V and 1 base at J, with 10 bases between the two ends. CDR3 amino acids: CATSIGGFQETQYF. The CDR3, as DNA: TGTGCCACCAGCATTGGAGGCTTCCAAGAGACCCAGTACTTC.

This chain links TRBV7-9 with TRBJ1-5; 10 nucleotides match TRBD1. The CDR3 extends over 15 amino acids. V was pared by 1 base and J by 4 bases, with 1 base of the junction left unmatched. Germline CDR1 and CDR2: SEHNR and FQNEAQ (reference sequence). In nucleotides, the CDR3 is TGTGCCAGCAGCTTAGGGACAGGGGGTAATCAGCCCCAGCATTTT. Translated: CASSLGTGGNQPQHF.

In regard to this clone: A junction end diverges from the germline sequence, so it may reflect a read error. This chain connects TRBV7-3 to TRBJ2-2; TRBD2 is a possible D gene (6 bases). Germline lookup yields CDR1 SGHTA and CDR2 FQGTGA. The CDR3 totals 14 residues. This chain's CDR3 is CASSLTSHTGELFF. CDR3 nucleotide sequence: TGTGCCAGCAGCCTAACTAGCCACACCGGGGAGCTGTTTTTT. Drawing the rest from reference TRBV7-3 and TRBJ2-2, the complete variable domain is GAGVSQTPSNKVTEKGKYVELRCDPISGHTALYWYRQSLGQGPEFLIYFQGTGAADDSGLPNDRFFAVRPEGSVSTLKIQRTERGDSAVYLCASSLTSHTGELFFGEGSRLTVL.

This sequence joins TRBV7-9 and TRBJ2-7; no clear D gene. V was trimmed by 7 bases and J by 2 bases, leaving 18 bases between them. The CDR3 runs 15 residues. Germline V lookup: CDR1 SEHNR, CDR2 FQNEAQ (reference sequence). The CDR3 loop is CASTSSTGYAYEQYF. DNA for the CDR3: TGTGCCAGCACGAGCTCCACGGGTTATGCCTACGAGCAGTACTTC.

The sample holds one count of this clone. V and J are TRBV11-1 and TRBJ1-1; tentatively, D is TRBD1 (5 bases). Per the germline V gene, CDR1 is SGHAT and CDR2 is FQDESV (reference sequence). The CDR3 sequence is 12 residues long. V dropped 8 bases and J dropped 0 bases, with 7 bases sitting between them. The CDR3 loop is CASGAVNTEAFF. The CDR3 DNA reads TGTGCCAGCGGGGCGGTGAACACTGAAGCTTTCTTT.